This is a list of T cell receptor beta chains from one sample in a study of T cells after yellow fever vaccination. Each CDR3 protein is one row after TCRdb ran MiXCR on the 5' RACE reads. The sample gives a few hundred thousand distinct CDR3 sequences, roughly a sixth of which show up once; around a sixth is in the top ten. The specimen was PBMCs, collected 5 to 6 days after the first yellow fever vaccination. These TCRs come from a man aged 18 to 30 who received the YFV17D yellow fever vaccine. CDR3s include the opening cysteine and the closing phenylalanine or tryptophan. A D gene is named only where the DNA matches it firmly. Not every row has a clone size; where given, it reads once, few, many or a size class.

V: TRBV9
J: TRBJ2-1
D: TRBD2
size: .
DNA: TGTGCCAGCAGCGTATGGCCTAGCGGGGGGTCGAGCAATGAGCAGTTCTTC
CDR3: CASSVWPSGGSSNEQFF

V: TRBV6-2/TRBV6-3
J: TRBJ1-2
D: TRBD1
size: .
DNA: TGTGCCAGCACCCTAGGACAGGGGAGAACTAACTATGGCTACACCTTC
CDR3: CASTLGQGRTNYGYTF

V: TRBV6-2/TRBV6-3
J: TRBJ1-2
D: .
size: .
DNA: TGTGCCAGCGGTCTAACGACAGATTATGGCTACACCTTC
CDR3: CASGLTTDYGYTF

V: TRBV3-1
J: TRBJ2-1
D: .
size: .
DNA: TGTGCCAGCAGCCAAGCAAGTGGGGGGTGGCTCCATGAGCAGTTCTTC
CDR3: CASSQASGGWLHEQFF

V: TRBV6-4
J: TRBJ2-1
D: TRBD2
size: few
DNA: TGTGCCAGCAGTGATCGACTAGCGGGTCTGGATGAGCAGTTCTTC
CDR3: CASSDRLAGLDEQFF

V: TRBV4-1
J: TRBJ2-4
D: .
size: few
DNA: TGCGCCAGCAGCAGCGGGACAGCACGAGCCAAAAACATTCAGTACTTC
CDR3: CASSSGTARAKNIQYF

V: TRBV24-1
J: TRBJ1-1
D: .
size: .
DNA: TGTGCCACCGGAAGTAGCACTGAAGCTTTCTTT
CDR3: CATGSSTEAFF

V: TRBV15
J: TRBJ2-5
D: .
size: many
DNA: TGTGCCACCAGCAGAGTTGGACAAGGGTACCAAGAGACCCAGTACTTC
CDR3: CATSRVGQGYQETQYF

V: TRBV5-1
J: TRBJ2-1
D: .
size: many
DNA: TGCGCCAGCAGCTTGGAGGTATTGACGGCCAATGAGCAGTTCTTC
CDR3: CASSLEVLTANEQFF

V: TRBV4-1
J: TRBJ1-1
D: .
size: few
DNA: TGCGCCAGCAGTCACCGGGAGGGGAACACTGAAGCTTTCTTT
CDR3: CASSHREGNTEAFF

V: TRBV10-3
J: TRBJ2-2
D: .
size: once
DNA: TGTGCCACCTACACGTTGGGGGGAACCGGGGAGCTGTTTTTT
CDR3: CATYTLGGTGELFF

V: TRBV19
J: TRBJ2-3
D: .
size: .
DNA: TGTGCCAGTAGGCGGTTACAGGGTGCAGATACGCAGTATTTT
CDR3: CASRRLQGADTQYF

V: TRBV4-2
J: TRBJ1-2
D: .
size: few
DNA: TGTGCCAGCAGCCAGGGCCCCCAGGTGTCGAAAGGCTACACCTTC
CDR3: CASSQGPQVSKGYTF

V: TRBV2
J: TRBJ2-5
D: .
size: .
DNA: TGTGCCAGCAGAGTCGCCGGGACCATCCAAGAGACCCAGTACTTC
CDR3: CASRVAGTIQETQYF

V: TRBV5-1
J: TRBJ2-1
D: .
size: .
DNA: TGCGCCAGCAGCCCCCGGCGGGTGGGAGACAATGAGCAGTTCTTC
CDR3: CASSPRRVGDNEQFF

V: TRBV12-3/TRBV12-4
J: TRBJ2-5
D: .
size: .
DNA: TGTGCCAGCAGTTTACAGGACAGCAAAGAGACCCAGTACTTC
CDR3: CASSLQDSKETQYF

V: TRBV7-2
J: TRBJ2-1
D: TRBD1
size: few
DNA: TGTGCCAGCAGCCCCCAGACAGGGCCTCAGGGGCAGTTCTTC
CDR3: CASSPQTGPQGQFF

V: TRBV4-1
J: TRBJ1-3
D: .
size: .
DNA: TGCGCCAGCAGCCAGTGGGCCGACTCTGGAAACACCATATATTTT
CDR3: CASSQWADSGNTIYF

V: TRBV5-4
J: TRBJ1-1
D: .
size: .
DNA: TGTGCCAGCAGCCCGATGCAGGACACTGAAGCTTTCTTT
CDR3: CASSPMQDTEAFF

V: TRBV4-1
J: TRBJ2-5
D: .
size: many
DNA: TGCGCCAGCAGCCAAGAGGGTCAGGGAAAGACCCAGTACTTC
CDR3: CASSQEGQGKTQYF

V: TRBV29-1
J: TRBJ2-1
D: .
size: few
DNA: TGCAGCGTAACCTTCAATGAGCAGTTCTTC
CDR3: CSVTFNEQFF

V: TRBV5-1
J: TRBJ1-2
D: TRBD1
size: .
DNA: TGCGCCAGCAGCCTACTGGAGGGGGCGGTAAGCTACACCTTC
CDR3: CASSLLEGAVSYTF

V: TRBV4-1
J: TRBJ2-1
D: .
size: many
DNA: TGCGCCAGCAGCCAAGTCGACCTAGTTTCCTACAATGAGCAGTTCTTC
CDR3: CASSQVDLVSYNEQFF

V: TRBV9
J: TRBJ1-5
D: .
size: .
DNA: TGTGCCAGCAGCGTAGGGGTAGGTAAGAATCAGCCCCAGCATTTT
CDR3: CASSVGVGKNQPQHF

V: TRBV5-6
J: TRBJ2-7
D: TRBD2
size: many
DNA: TGTGCCAGCAGTCGGGACTACCGCTCCTACGAGCAGTACTTC
CDR3: CASSRDYRSYEQYF

V: TRBV10-3
J: TRBJ2-2
D: .
size: .
DNA: TGTGCCATCAGTGAGGAAACTTCAAACACCGGGGAGCTGTTTTTT
CDR3: CAISEETSNTGELFF

V: TRBV5-1
J: TRBJ1-1
D: .
size: many
DNA: TGCGCCAGCAGCCTCGGGACGCTGAACACTGAAGCTTTCTTT
CDR3: CASSLGTLNTEAFF

V: TRBV5-1
J: TRBJ2-2
D: .
size: many
DNA: TGCGCCAGCAGGTCAGGGGAGTATTTCGGGGAGCTGTTTTTT
CDR3: CASRSGEYFGELFF

V: TRBV9
J: TRBJ1-1
D: TRBD1
size: few
DNA: TGTGCCAGCAGCCCAGACAGGGGCATGGACACTGAAGCTTTCTTT
CDR3: CASSPDRGMDTEAFF

V: TRBV7-2
J: TRBJ1-1
D: .
size: few
DNA: TGTGCCAGCAGCTTCCTTACTAGGAACACTGAAGCTTTCTTT
CDR3: CASSFLTRNTEAFF

V: TRBV7-3
J: TRBJ2-1
D: .
size: few
DNA: TGTGCCAGCAGCGGGGGCGTAGGCAATGAGCAGTTCTTC
CDR3: CASSGGVGNEQFF

V: TRBV5-1
J: TRBJ2-3
D: .
size: many
DNA: TGCGCCAGCAGCGCACAGGTTACAGATACGCAGTATTTT
CDR3: CASSAQVTDTQYF

V: TRBV12-3/TRBV12-4
J: TRBJ2-5
D: .
size: many
DNA: TGTGCCAGCAGTTCAGGGGAGGAGACCCAGTACTTC
CDR3: CASSSGEETQYF

V: TRBV28
J: TRBJ1-2
D: TRBD1
size: few
DNA: TGTGCCAGCACCTCCCCGGGACAGAACTATGGCTACACCTTC
CDR3: CASTSPGQNYGYTF

V: TRBV10-3
J: TRBJ1-1
D: TRBD1
size: .
DNA: TGTGCCATCAAGTGGGGAACAGGGGACACTGAAGCTTTCTTT
CDR3: CAIKWGTGDTEAFF

V: TRBV6-2/TRBV6-3
J: TRBJ2-7
D: TRBD1
size: .
DNA: TGTGCCAGCAGTTATTCGACCCAGGGGGCGTACGAGCAGTACTTC
CDR3: CASSYSTQGAYEQYF

V: TRBV10-3
J: TRBJ2-7
D: .
size: few
DNA: TGTGCCATCGAAAGCAGGGCGAACGAGCAGTACTTC
CDR3: CAIESRANEQYF

V: TRBV30
J: TRBJ2-1
D: TRBD2
size: .
DNA: TGTGCCTGGTCTCTTATGGGGGGGGGTTACAATGAGCAGTTCTTC
CDR3: CAWSLMGGGYNEQFF

V: TRBV15
J: TRBJ2-1
D: TRBD2
size: few
DNA: TGTGCCACCAGCACCGGACTAGCGGGGGGCATACCCAGCTCCTACAATGAGCAGTTCTTC
CDR3: CATSTGLAGGIPSSYNEQFF

V: TRBV7-3
J: TRBJ1-1
D: .
size: few
DNA: TGTGCCAGCAGCTTAATCGGGGGGGGGATGTACACTGAAGCTTTCTTT
CDR3: CASSLIGGGMYTEAFF

V: TRBV11-2
J: TRBJ2-5
D: TRBD1
size: few
DNA: TGTGCCAGCAGCTTAGAGGACAGGTGGGGGAGAGGGGAGACCCAGTACTTC
CDR3: CASSLEDRWGRGETQYF

V: TRBV15
J: TRBJ2-4
D: .
size: .
DNA: TGTGCCACCAGCACAGGCGCAGACATTCAGTACTTC
CDR3: CATSTGADIQYF

V: TRBV5-5
J: TRBJ1-1
D: .
size: many
DNA: TGTGCCAGCAGCTTGGGACATCCGAACACTGAAGCTTTCTTT
CDR3: CASSLGHPNTEAFF

V: TRBV28
J: TRBJ2-2
D: .
size: few
DNA: TGTGCCAGCAGTTTCTTGGCGGGGCCTACCGGGGAGCTGTTTTTT
CDR3: CASSFLAGPTGELFF

V: TRBV20-1
J: TRBJ1-1
D: .
size: .
DNA: TGCAGTGCTATGAAGCCCGGCACTGAAGCTTTCTTT
CDR3: CSAMKPGTEAFF

V: TRBV7-2
J: TRBJ2-2
D: .
size: few
DNA: TGTGCCAGCAGCTTGGTAGGGGGCACCGGGGAGCTGTTTTTT
CDR3: CASSLVGGTGELFF

V: TRBV20-1
J: TRBJ1-6
D: .
size: few
DNA: TGCAGTGCTAGACGGGGGATGGCCTATAATTCACCCCTCCACTTT
CDR3: CSARRGMAYNSPLHF

V: TRBV29-1
J: TRBJ2-1
D: TRBD1
size: few
DNA: TGCAGCGAAACGGGACAGGGGAGCTCCTACAATGAGCAGTTCTTC
CDR3: CSETGQGSSYNEQFF

V: TRBV4-2
J: TRBJ2-2
D: TRBD2
size: .
DNA: TGTGCCAGCAGCCCGTCTAGCGGGGCCTCGGGGACCGGGGAGCTGTTTTTT
CDR3: CASSPSSGASGTGELFF

V: TRBV20-1
J: TRBJ2-1
D: TRBD2
size: .
DNA: TGCAGTGCTCCAGCAACCTCCTCGCTAGCGGGGCCCTACAATGAGCAGTTCTTC
CDR3: CSAPATSSLAGPYNEQFF

V: TRBV6-2/TRBV6-3
J: TRBJ2-1
D: TRBD2
size: .
DNA: TGTGCCAGCAGCCTACTAGCGGGACTCAATGAGCAGTTCTTC
CDR3: CASSLLAGLNEQFF

V: TRBV5-1
J: TRBJ2-5
D: .
size: .
DNA: TGCGCCAGCAGCTCCTTATCCGGGGAGACCCAGTACTTC
CDR3: CASSSLSGETQYF

V: TRBV7-2
J: TRBJ2-5
D: .
size: .
DNA: TGTGCCAGCAGCTTAGAGGGTCTTGCGACCCAGTACTTC
CDR3: CASSLEGLATQYF

V: TRBV19
J: TRBJ2-1
D: .
size: .
DNA: TGTGCCAGTAGTATAAGAGGGGACAATGAGCAGTTCTTC
CDR3: CASSIRGDNEQFF

V: TRBV24-1
J: TRBJ2-1
D: .
size: .
DNA: TGTGCCACCAGTCGCGTTCGATCGATGGATGAGCAGTTCTTC
CDR3: CATSRVRSMDEQFF

V: TRBV7-2
J: TRBJ1-6
D: .
size: .
DNA: TGTGCCAGCAGCTTATCCTTACCCCTCCACTTT
CDR3: CASSLSLPLHF

V: TRBV29-1
J: TRBJ1-4
D: TRBD1
size: .
DNA: TGCAGCGTTGGGGCAGGGGGGAGAAATGAAAAACTGTTTTTT
CDR3: CSVGAGGRNEKLFF

V: TRBV5-1
J: TRBJ2-7
D: TRBD2
size: .
DNA: TGCGCCAGCAGCCCCTATACTAGCGGGGGTCCCTACGAGCAGTACTTC
CDR3: CASSPYTSGGPYEQYF